The 20 T cell receptor beta chains presented below share a single source sample, sequenced in a study of T cell repertoires in aging, cancer and after chemotherapy. TRB rearrangements spanning V, D and J were amplified using mixed TRB-A/B primers. TCRdb re-called the multiplex PCR reads with MiXCR, one entry per CDR3 protein. The data show some 6,700 distinct CDR3 sequences, 53% seen once. TCR beta rearrangements were amplified from peripheral blood genomic DNA. Material: blood. Every receptor here comes from a human donor with a solid tumor.

In its sample, this clonotype was seen a few times. The CDR3 region has the DNA TGTGCCAGCAGTTCAAGGGGGGACGCCCGTTACGAGCAGTACTTC. This sequence encodes CASSSRGDARYEQYF. The chain joins TRBV27 to TRBJ2-7; D may match TRBD1 or TRBD2 (6 bases each). From germline, CDR1 is MNHEY and CDR2 SMNVEV (reference sequence). CDR3 length: 15 residues. With 4 bases removed from V and 4 bases from J, the gap between germline ends came to 17 bases.

This clonotype was recorded a few times. This chain uses TRBV27 with TRBJ2-7; D not resolved. Germline V lookup: CDR1 MNHEY, CDR2 SMNVEV (reference sequence). The V end was cut by 0 bases, the J end by 2 bases, with 14 bases between. The CDR3 spans 16 residues. The CDR3 nucleotides read TGTGCCAGCAGTTTATCAGGGTCCACGGTAACCTACGAGCAGTACTTC. This encodes CASSLSGSTVTYEQYF.

About this clonotype itself: The germline gene is not matched at one end of the junction; a read error may be the cause. The chain joins TRBV7-2 to TRBJ2-5, with 7 nucleotides matching TRBD2. There are 12 residues in the CDR3. Per germline, CDR1 SGHTA and CDR2 FQGNSA. The CDR3 spells CASSLASGGSHF. The CDR3 nucleotides read TGTGCCAGCAGCTTAGCCTCGGGGGGTTCGCACTTC.

The V gene is TRBV6-1, the J gene TRBJ2-7; no clear D. This CDR3 contains 11 residues. Germline CDR1 and CDR2: MNHNS and SASEGT. Trimming pared 8 bases from V and 0 bases from J, leaving 5 bases between. CDR3 region: CASLNSYEQYF. CDR3 DNA sequence: TGTGCCAGCTTGAACTCCTACGAGCAGTACTTC.

The chain carries TRBV6-6 and TRBJ2-7; unclear D gene. Germline CDR1 and CDR2: MNHNY and SVGAGI (reference sequence). The CDR3 extends over 11 amino acids. With 6 bases removed from V and 2 bases from J, the gap between germline ends came to 5 bases. The CDR3 bases are TGTGCCAGCAGCGCCCCCTACGAGCAGTACTTC. Residues: CASSAPYEQYF.

V gene TRBV5-1 combines with J gene TRBJ2-7; D is perhaps TRBD1 or TRBD2 (5 bases each). CDR1 and CDR2 from the germline V gene are SGHRS and YFSETQ. The CDR3 totals 14 residues. Trimming shortened V by 1 base and J by 3 bases, and 11 bases separated the two germline ends. DNA for the CDR3: TGCGCCAGCAGCTTGAACGGGGCTGGCTACGAGCAGTACTTC. Residues: CASSLNGAGYEQYF.

The sample holds a few counts of this clonotype. The chain links TRBV7-9 to TRBJ2-7; 7 bases line up with TRBD1. Germline CDR1 reads SEHNR; CDR2 reads FQNEAQ (reference sequence). The junction had 6 bases not matched to a gene; V was cut back by 4 bases and J by 3 bases. The CDR3 sequence is 14 residues long. The CDR3 DNA follows: TGTGCCAGCAGCTCGACAGGGTCTCACTACGAGCAGTACTTC. This translates into CASSSTGSHYEQYF.

This chain joins TRBV5-1 and TRBJ1-1, with D possibly matching TRBD1 (5 bases). The CDR3 loop spans 16 amino acids. Germline CDR1 and CDR2: SGHRS and YFSETQ. V lost 1 base, J lost 0 bases, and 13 bases lay in between. The chain's CDR3 is CASSLWGREVNTEAFF. The CDR3 region has the DNA TGCGCCAGCAGCTTGTGGGGGAGAGAGGTGAACACTGAAGCTTTCTTT.

The V and J genes are TRBV5-5 and TRBJ2-7, with TRBD1 matching over 9 bases. The V gene end was trimmed by 2 bases and the J gene end by 2 bases; junction bases not matched to a gene: 11. This CDR3 is built from 17 residues. Germline V gives CDR1 SGHKS, CDR2 YYEKEE (reference sequence). As DNA, the CDR3 is TGTGCCAGCAGCTTAGTCCTCCGGGACAGGGTTGCCTACGAGCAGTACTTC. This codes for CASSLVLRDRVAYEQYF.

The J gene is TRBJ2-7, the V gene TRBV11-2; perhaps TRBD1 as D (6 bases). The CDR3 sequence is 16 residues long. The V end was cut by 5 bases, the J end by 0 bases, with 17 bases between. CDR1 is SGHAT, CDR2 FQNNGV, per germline. CDR3 DNA sequence: TGTGCCAGCAGCCCAGAACAGGGCCCGAGCTCCTACGAGCAGTACTTC. Its translation: CASSPEQGPSSYEQYF.

The rearrangement uses TRBV28 and TRBJ2-7; a possible D gene is TRBD2 (6 bases). Per the germline V gene, CDR1 is MDHEN and CDR2 is SYDVKM. The CDR3 runs 12 residues. Trimming stripped 9 bases from V and 4 bases from J, with 13 bases between. The CDR3 DNA reads as TGTGCCAGTCAGAATGGGGGGTACGAGCAGTACTTC. Translated: CASQNGGYEQYF.

The V call is TRBV29-1, the J call TRBJ2-2; D not certain. This CDR3 has 13 amino acids. V lost 5 bases and J 5 bases, leaving 12 bases between the germline ends. The germline V gene encodes CDR1 SQVTM and CDR2 ANQGSEA. The CDR3 protein is CSVPGIRTGELFF. The CDR3 nucleotides read TGCAGCGTTCCAGGAATAAGGACCGGGGAGCTGTTTTTT.

This clonotype has just a few counts. The V gene is TRBV5-1, the J gene TRBJ2-2; maybe TRBD1 (5 bases). This CDR3 spans 16 amino acids. Germline V gene lookup returns CDR1 SGHRS and CDR2 YFSETQ. The germline V and J ends were trimmed by 4 bases and 2 bases, with 15 bases remaining between them. CDR3 nucleotides: TGCGCCAGCAGCCTCCAGGTGGACATCAACACCGGGGAGCTGTTTTTT. Protein product: CASSLQVDINTGELFF.

V gene TRBV10-2 combines with J gene TRBJ2-7; D is unclear. V lost 4 bases and J 6 bases, leaving 10 bases between the germline ends. CDR1 is WSHSY and CDR2 is SAAADI in the germline V gene. The CDR3 spans 12 residues. The CDR3 DNA sequence: TGCGCCAGCAGTGGGTGGCACCTCGAGCAGTACTTC. Amino acids: CASSGWHLEQYF.

The chain combines TRBV9 with TRBJ2-3; D remains unclear. The V gene lost 2 bases and the J gene lost 6 bases, with 13 bases spanning the gap. CDR1 is SGDLS, CDR2 YYNGEE, per germline. This CDR3 comprises 14 residues. The CDR3 sequence is CASSVALNQDTQYF. CDR3 DNA sequence: TGTGCCAGCAGCGTCGCCCTCAATCAGGATACGCAGTATTTT.

The chain links TRBV28 to TRBJ1-2, with 9 positions matching TRBD1. The length of the CDR3 is 17 residues. Trimming at V came to 6 bases and at J to 0 bases, leaving 11 bases not matched to a gene. Germline V CDR1 and CDR2: MDHEN, SYDVKM. The CDR3 coding sequence is TGTGCCAGCAGGACCTCCGGGACAGGGCCAGCTAACTATGGCTACACCTTC. Translated: CASRTSGTGPANYGYTF.

The chain employs TRBV5-6 and TRBJ1-2; D is ambiguous. The CDR3 spans 16 residues. The germline V and J ends were trimmed by 0 bases and 1 base, with 13 bases remaining between them. Germline V gene sequence: CDR1 SGHDT, CDR2 YYEEEE. The CDR3 DNA sequence: TGTGCCAGCAGCTTGGGCCAACCTTCCTATAACTATGGCTACACCTTC. It specifies CASSLGQPSYNYGYTF.

The sample holds a few counts of this clonotype. V gene TRBV6-2 or TRBV6-3 combines with J gene TRBJ2-1; weak D call: TRBD2 (5 bases). Trimming shortened V by 4 bases and J by 7 bases, and 17 bases separated the two germline ends. CDR1 and CDR2 from the germline V gene are MNHEY and SVGEGT. The CDR3 consists of 15 residues. CDR3 DNA: TGTGCCAGCAGTTCGGGGAGCTTCGGGCCAAATGAGCAGTTCTTC. Translating gives CASSSGSFGPNEQFF.

V usage is TRBV11-1 and J usage is TRBJ2-5; tentatively, D is TRBD1 (6 bases). V lost 3 bases and J 2 bases, leaving 16 bases between the germline ends. From germline, CDR1 is SGHAT and CDR2 FQDESV (reference sequence). The CDR3 has 16 amino acids. The CDR3 DNA reads as TGTGCCAGCAGCTTTGTTCAGGGAAGGGGGCAAGAGACCCAGTACTTC. It is translated as CASSFVQGRGQETQYF.

This chain uses TRBV6-6 with TRBJ2-7; weak D call: TRBD2 (7 bases). Trimming cost V 6 bases and J 6 bases, with 18 bases left between them. Germline CDR1 MNHNY, CDR2 SVGAGI (reference sequence). This CDR3 region has 14 residues. CDR3 nucleotides: TGTGCCAGCAGCCTCATGGGGGGGCGAGGCGAGCAGTACTTC. It yields the protein CASSLMGGRGEQYF.